Listed here are 32 T cell receptor beta chains from one sample, sequenced in a study of control samples from healthy donors and cancer patients. Assay: immunoSEQ multiplex PCR; the TCRdb copy retains only in-frame clones and omits some. The repertoire holds 75,000 to 90,000 clones, with 85% as singletons. Sequencing was done on a sample of blood. Receptor source: a woman aged 40 to 49 in good health.

This rearrangement joins TRBV9 to TRBJ1-3; D not resolved. Germline V gene data show CDR1 as SGDLS and CDR2 as YYNGEE. V lost 5 bases to trimming and J lost 0 bases, with 9 bases between them. CDR3 length equals 14 residues. The CDR3 DNA is TGTGCCAGCAGGAAAGCAGCCTCTGGAAACACCATATATTTT. Its translation: CASRKAASGNTIYF.

The chain uses TRBV27 and TRBJ2-1, with 11 bases identical to TRBD2. Germline CDR1 MNHEY, CDR2 SMNVEV (reference sequence). The V segment lost 0 bases and the J segment 7 bases; nucleotides outside the gene matches: 5. The CDR3 totals 16 residues. The CDR3 is CASSLSGTSGYNEQFF. CDR3 DNA: TGTGCCAGCAGTTTATCCGGGACTAGCGGATATAATGAGCAGTTCTTC.

V and J are TRBV6-5 and TRBJ1-6; D remains unclear. The CDR3 contains 14 residues. The germline gives CDR1 MNHEY, CDR2 SVGAGI. The V end was cut by 6 bases, the J end by 9 bases, with 15 bases between. The DNA of the CDR3 is TGTGCCAGCAGCCACGGGTGGGATAGTTCACCCCTCCACTTT. This codes for CASSHGWDSSPLHF.

V is TRBV19 and J is TRBJ1-1, with a weak D call TRBD1 (5 bases). V was clipped by 7 bases and J by 2 bases, with 11 bases between them. Germline CDR1 is LNHDA and CDR2 is SQIVND (reference sequence). CDR3 length: 13 amino acids. The CDR3: CASTSWDNTEAFF. In nucleotides, the CDR3 is TGTGCCAGTACGTCGTGGGACAACACTGAAGCTTTCTTT.

This rearrangement joins TRBV7-6 to TRBJ1-5; TRBD1 matches at 7 bases. With 5 bases clipped from V and 4 bases from J, the junction kept 2 bases outside the gene matches. In germline, CDR1 is SGHVS, CDR2 FNYEAQ. This CDR3 has 13 residues. CDR3 residues: CASSAQGNQPQHF. The CDR3 DNA reads TGTGCCAGCAGCGCACAGGGGAATCAGCCCCAGCATTTT.

The J gene is TRBJ2-7, the V gene TRBV4-1, with TRBD1 as a possible D gene (5 bases). The CDR3 covers 14 residues. From germline, CDR1 is MGHRA and CDR2 YSYEKL. Trimming shortened V by 4 bases and J by 0 bases, and 10 bases separated the two germline ends. This CDR3 reads CASSLTDSSYEQYF. For the CDR3, the DNA is TGCGCCAGCAGCCTTACCGACAGCTCCTACGAGCAGTACTTC.

The J gene is TRBJ1-1, the V gene TRBV7-8, with a weak D call TRBD1 (5 bases). The V end lost 0 bases, the J end lost 1 base, and 9 bases lay between the germline ends. Germline loops: CDR1 SGHVS, CDR2 FQNEAQ. The CDR3 is made up of 15 amino acids. This CDR3 is CASSLAGPRNTEAFF. CDR3 DNA sequence: TGTGCCAGCAGCTTAGCGGGACCCAGGAACACTGAAGCTTTCTTT. The full variable domain, its missing parts supplied by reference TRBV7-8 and TRBJ1-1, is GAGVSQSPRYKVAKRGQDVALRCDPISGHVSLFWYQQALGQGPEFLTYFQNEAQLDKSGLPSDRFFAERPEGSVSTLKIQRTQQEDSAVYLCASSLAGPRNTEAFFGQGTRLTVV.

The J gene is TRBJ2-4, the V gene TRBV20-1; D gene unclear. Germline V CDR1 and CDR2: DFQATT, SNEGSKA (reference sequence). Trimming removed 6 bases at V and 10 bases at J, with 13 bases between. This CDR3 has 11 amino acids. In DNA, the CDR3 is TGCAGTGCGGGGATAGCTGAAATTCAGTACTTC. This gives the protein CSAGIAEIQYF.

CDR3 protein: CASSVAGQGGVEQYF. CDR3 bases: TGTGCCAGCAGCGTAGCCGGGCAGGGCGGCGTGGAGCAGTACTTC. The chain joins TRBV9 to TRBJ2-7; maybe TRBD1 (5 bases). In germline, CDR1 is SGDLS, CDR2 YYNGEE. This CDR3 spans 15 amino acids. Trimming removed 0 bases from V and 7 bases from J, with 17 bases in between.

The V and J genes are TRBV10-3 and TRBJ2-1, with 7 bases identical to TRBD2. Germline V gene data show CDR1 as ENHRY and CDR2 as SYGVKD. The CDR3 has 16 amino acids. The junction had 14 bases not matched to a gene; V was cut back by 4 bases and J by 8 bases. Here the CDR3 DNA reads TGTGCCATCAGTGGGGGAGGGGCCGGGATAGAGGATGAGCAGTTCTTC. Its translation: CAISGGGAGIEDEQFF.

The rearrangement joins TRBV24-1 to TRBJ1-2; D not certain. V lost 6 bases and J lost 0, with 4 bases in between. Germline V gives CDR1 KGHDR, CDR2 SFDVKD. The CDR3 contains 12 residues. DNA for the CDR3: TGTGCCACCAGTCAATCTAACTATGGCTACACCTTC. Its protein product is CATSQSNYGYTF.

The chain is built from TRBV6-6 and TRBJ1-2; 9 nucleotides match TRBD1. J gave up 1 base and V 5 bases, and 14 bases lay outside the gene matches. This CDR3 contains 18 residues. CDR1 and CDR2 from the germline V gene are MNHNY and SVGAGI (reference sequence). The CDR3 nucleotides are TGTGCCAGCAGTCCGCAATGGGGACAGGGAAGTAATAACTATGGCTACACCTTC. Amino acids: CASSPQWGQGSNNYGYTF.

V gene TRBV10-1 combines with J gene TRBJ1-1; the D gene is possibly TRBD1 (6 bases). The CDR3 is 13 residues long. CDR1 and CDR2 (germline): WNHNN, SYGVQD (reference sequence). V was trimmed by 8 bases and J by 4 bases, leaving 14 bases between them. The CDR3 here is CASSEEGGTEAFF. CDR3 sequence (DNA): TGCGCCAGCTCCGAGGAGGGGGGCACTGAAGCTTTCTTT.

The V call is TRBV7-8, the J call TRBJ1-1, with a weak D call TRBD1 (5 bases). CDR1 and CDR2 from the germline V gene are SGHVS and FQNEAQ. The CDR3 spans 13 residues. V was cut by 1 base and J by 7 bases, with 10 bases left in between. This CDR3 reads CASSLGGGGEAFF. The CDR3 DNA reads as TGTGCCAGCAGCTTAGGGGGCGGGGGTGAAGCTTTCTTT. Full variable domain (remainder filled in from reference TRBV7-8 and TRBJ1-1): GAGVSQSPRYKVAKRGQDVALRCDPISGHVSLFWYQQALGQGPEFLTYFQNEAQLDKSGLPSDRFFAERPEGSVSTLKIQRTQQEDSAVYLCASSLGGGGEAFFGQGTRLTVV.

As to this clone: The identical CDR3 is also encoded by other nucleotide sequences in the sample. DNA of the CDR3: TGCGCCAGCAGCTTGGCGGGGAGTCCTAACTATGGCTACACCTTC. Translation: CASSLAGSPNYGYTF. The chain is built from TRBV5-1 and TRBJ1-2; D is unresolved. The germline CDR1 and CDR2 sequences are SGHRS and YFSETQ. CDR3 length equals 15 residues. Trimming removed 0 bases from V and 0 bases from J, with 9 bases in between.

The chain is built from TRBV30 and TRBJ2-1, with TRBD1 matching over 7 bases. This CDR3 is 15 amino acids long. Trimming at V came to 0 bases and at J to 3 bases, leaving 5 bases not matched to a gene. The germline V gene has CDR1 GTSNPN and CDR2 SVGIG (reference sequence). The CDR3 DNA follows: TGTGCCTGGAGTGTACTCGGGACAGTCTACAATGAGCAGTTCTTC. Protein: CAWSVLGTVYNEQFF.

This clone was recorded once. V and J are TRBV14 and TRBJ2-5; D is uncertain. Germline CDR1 SGHDN, CDR2 FVKESK. CDR3 length: 13 amino acids. The V end lost 3 bases, the J end lost 4 bases, and 9 bases lay between the germline ends. This CDR3 is CASSQRPRETQYF. The CDR3 DNA sequence: TGTGCCAGCAGCCAGAGGCCCCGAGAGACCCAGTACTTC.

The chain carries TRBV5-8 and TRBJ2-1; D might be TRBD1 or TRBD2, each matching 5 bases. The CDR3 is 15 residues long. Deletions cut 4 bases from V and 0 bases from J, with 11 bases between. CDR1 and CDR2 (germline): SGHTS, YDEGEE. CDR3 sequence (DNA): TGTGCCAGCAGCCGAGGGGACCTCTCCTACAATGAGCAGTTCTTC. It translates to CASSRGDLSYNEQFF.

The chain carries TRBV6-5 and TRBJ1-1; 7 bases agree with TRBD1. CDR3 length: 13 residues. From germline, CDR1 is MNHEY and CDR2 SVGAGI. Unmatched junction bases numbered 3, after V lost 0 bases and J lost 8 bases. CDR3 nucleotide sequence: TGTGCCAGCAGTTACTCGGACAGGTCCGAAGCTTTCTTT. This translates into CASSYSDRSEAFF.

V gene TRBV10-3 combines with J gene TRBJ2-3, with D possibly matching TRBD1 (5 bases). The germline CDR1 and CDR2 sequences are ENHRY and SYGVKD. The CDR3 sequence is 13 residues long. Trimming took off 10 bases at V and 6 bases at J, with 17 bases between the two ends. The CDR3 nucleotides are TGTGCCACCTGCGCCCAGGGTGGTGATACGCAGTATTTT. Translation gives CATCAQGGDTQYF.

The chain couples TRBV7-2 to TRBJ1-4; the D is unclear. Germline CDR1 and CDR2: SGHTA and FQGNSA. This CDR3 region has 16 residues. V lost 1 base and J lost 7, with 16 bases in between. The CDR3 here is CASSLVPEGVGEKLFF. The CDR3 nucleotides read TGTGCCAGCAGCTTAGTTCCAGAGGGTGTCGGTGAAAAACTGTTTTTT. The full variable domain, in which reference TRBV7-2 and TRBJ1-4 provide the parts outside the CDR3, is GAGVSQSPSNKVTEKGKDVELRCDPISGHTALYWYRQSLGQGLEFLIYFQGNSAPDKSGLPSDRFSAERTGGSVSTLTIQRTQQEDSAVYLCASSLVPEGVGEKLFFGSGTQLSVL.

CDR3 in amino acids: CASSSGQGYTEAFF. Written as DNA, the CDR3 is TGTGCCAGCAGCTCAGGACAGGGTTACACTGAAGCTTTCTTT. The rearrangement joins TRBV5-6 to TRBJ1-1; 8 positions match TRBD1. CDR1 SGHDT and CDR2 YYEEEE come from the germline V gene. This CDR3 is 14 amino acids long. The ends lost 3 bases at V and 3 bases at J; junction bases unmatched: 4.

DNA of the CDR3: TGTGCCAGCAGTGAAGCCGGCAAGCCTGAATCACTGTTTTTT. As protein: CASSEAGKPESLFF. The V and J genes are TRBV6-1 and TRBJ1-4; D is undetermined. The germline V and J ends were trimmed by 0 bases and 13 bases, with 15 bases remaining between them. This CDR3 is 14 amino acids long. Germline CDR1 MNHNS, CDR2 SASEGT.

The chain is built from TRBV7-9 and TRBJ2-1; TRBD1 matches at 10 bases. CDR3 length: 15 amino acids. Germline V gives CDR1 SEHNR, CDR2 FQNEAQ (reference sequence). V shed 6 bases and J 5 bases; nucleotides not matched to a gene: 7. The CDR3 coding sequence is TGTGCCAGCAGTTTGGGACAGGGGAAAGACAATGAGCAGTTCTTC. Amino acid sequence: CASSLGQGKDNEQFF.

This sequence joins TRBV14 and TRBJ1-1; D perhaps matches TRBD1 (6 bases). The germline V and J ends were trimmed by 7 bases and 0 bases, with 18 bases remaining between them. Germline loops: CDR1 SGHDN, CDR2 FVKESK. The CDR3 spans 16 residues. For the CDR3, the DNA is TGTGCCAGCACCTTAATAGGGGGTCCCATGAACACTGAAGCTTTCTTT. As protein: CASTLIGGPMNTEAFF.

The chain is built from TRBV11-3 and TRBJ1-1; D gene ambiguous. The V gene lost 5 bases and the J gene lost 6 bases, with 10 bases spanning the gap. This CDR3 has 12 residues. CDR1 and CDR2 from the germline V gene are SGHNT and YENEEA. The CDR3 is CASSRQGAEAFF. The DNA of the CDR3 is TGTGCCAGCAGCCGACAAGGCGCTGAAGCTTTCTTT.

The chain employs TRBV29-1 and TRBJ2-5; TRBD2 is a possible D gene (5 bases). This CDR3 contains 11 residues. Trimming took off 7 bases at V and 4 bases at J, with 10 bases between the two ends. The germline CDR1 and CDR2 sequences are SQVTM and ANQGSEA. CDR3 sequence: CSGDRGETQYF. CDR3 nucleotides: TGCAGCGGAGACCGGGGAGAGACCCAGTACTTC.

This sequence joins TRBV30 and TRBJ1-1; D might be TRBD1 (5 bases). Germline CDR1 is GTSNPN and CDR2 is SVGIG (reference sequence). This CDR3 region has 13 residues. Trimming pared 3 bases from V and 0 bases from J, leaving 8 bases between. CDR3 sequence: CAWSDSMNTEAFF. The CDR3 bases are TGTGCCTGGAGCGACAGCATGAACACTGAAGCTTTCTTT.

The rearrangement joins TRBV19 to TRBJ1-5; no firm D call. CDR3 length: 11 residues. V lost 6 bases, J lost 6 bases, and 6 bases lay in between. Germline-derived CDR1 and CDR2 are LNHDA and SQIVND (reference sequence). CDR3 DNA sequence: TGTGCCAGTAGCCGGGGTCAGCCCCAGCATTTT. The encoded protein is CASSRGQPQHF.

This rearrangement joins TRBV7-2 to TRBJ1-2, with D hard to call. CDR3 size: 14 residues. Germline CDR1 is SGHTA and CDR2 is FQGNSA. V shed 0 bases and J shed 0 bases, with 5 bases lying between them. The CDR3 loop is CASSLAPANYGYTF. DNA for the CDR3: TGTGCCAGCAGCTTAGCCCCAGCTAACTATGGCTACACCTTC.

The chain is built from TRBV7-2 and TRBJ2-3; D unclear. Trimming took off 3 bases at V and 6 bases at J, with 7 bases between the two ends. This CDR3 comprises 12 residues. CDR1 SGHTA and CDR2 FQGNSA come from the germline V gene. In nucleotides, the CDR3 is TGTGCCAGCAGCTTTCTGGGGGATACGCAGTATTTT. Protein product: CASSFLGDTQYF. Drawing the rest from reference TRBV7-2 and TRBJ2-3, the complete variable domain is GAGVSQSPSNKVTEKGKDVELRCDPISGHTALYWYRQSLGQGLEFLIYFQGNSAPDKSGLPSDRFSAERTGGSVSTLTIQRTQQEDSAVYLCASSFLGDTQYFGPGTRLTVL.

A note on this clone: Its ends do not fully match the called genes, so a read error is possible. Other DNA sequences of this sample code for an identical CDR3. V is TRBV7-2 and J is TRBJ2-7; 10 bases are a match to TRBD2. From germline, CDR1 is SGHTA and CDR2 FQGNSA. The CDR3 has 15 amino acids. The DNA for the CDR3 is TGTGCCAGCAGCTTTGCTAGCGGGGGAGTGTACGAACAGTACTTC. It codes for CASSFASGGVYEQYF.